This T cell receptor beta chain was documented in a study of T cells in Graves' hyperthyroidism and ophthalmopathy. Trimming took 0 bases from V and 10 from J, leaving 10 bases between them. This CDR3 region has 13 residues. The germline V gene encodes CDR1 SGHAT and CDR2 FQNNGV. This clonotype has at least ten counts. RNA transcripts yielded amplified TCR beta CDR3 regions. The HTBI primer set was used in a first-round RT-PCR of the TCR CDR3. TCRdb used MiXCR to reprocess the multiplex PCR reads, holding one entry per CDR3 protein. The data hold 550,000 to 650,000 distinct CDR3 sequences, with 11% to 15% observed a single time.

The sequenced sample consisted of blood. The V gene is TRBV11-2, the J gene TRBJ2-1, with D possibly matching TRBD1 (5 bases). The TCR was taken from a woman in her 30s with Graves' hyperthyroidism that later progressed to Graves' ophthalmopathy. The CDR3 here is CASSLEAGSEQFF. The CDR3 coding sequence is TGTGCCAGCAGCTTAGAGGCAGGGTCCGAGCAGTTCTTC.